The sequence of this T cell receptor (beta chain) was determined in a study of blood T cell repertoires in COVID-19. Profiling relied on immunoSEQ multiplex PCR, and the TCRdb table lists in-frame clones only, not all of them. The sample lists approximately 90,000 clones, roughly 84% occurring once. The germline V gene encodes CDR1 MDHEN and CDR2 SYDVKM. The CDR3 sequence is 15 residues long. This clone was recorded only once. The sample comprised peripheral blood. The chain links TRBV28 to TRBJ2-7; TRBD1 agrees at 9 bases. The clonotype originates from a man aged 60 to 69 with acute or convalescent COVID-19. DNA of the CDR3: TGTGCAGCCCACGACGGGACAGGGACCCCCTACGAGCAGTACTTC. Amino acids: CAAHDGTGTPYEQYF.